One sample yielded the 26 T cell receptor beta chains listed below, sequenced in a study of metastatic and nonmetastatic thyroid tumors. TCRdb re-called clones via MiXCR from the PCR reads. The repertoire has over 15,000 clones, roughly 24% of them found once; the top ten carry roughly 22%. No patient had received any treatment before thyroid surgery. Material for sequencing was tumor tissue. The source is a female donor with papillary thyroid cancer or a benign thyroid nodule (not recorded which). Some clones in this sample may be carry-over from other donors' samples.

This clone was recorded many times. CDR3 protein: CASSVGPTDNYGYTF. The DNA for the CDR3 is TGTGCCAGCAGCGTAGGGCCTACGGATAACTATGGCTACACCTTC. This chain joins TRBV9 and TRBJ1-2; D uncertain. V lost 0 bases, J lost 1 base, and 10 bases lay in between. The V gene's germline CDR1 is SGDLS and CDR2 YYNGEE. The CDR3 extends over 15 amino acids.

This clone was counted only a few times. The junction and the germline gene differ at one end; a read error may be behind it. This rearrangement joins TRBV7-7 to TRBJ2-5, with a possible D match to TRBD1 (6 bases). The length of the CDR3 is 16 residues. CDR1 is SSHAT and CDR2 is FNYEAQ in the germline V gene (reference sequence). The CDR3 coding sequence is TGTGCTAGCAGCTTAATGTCAGGACAGCAGCAAGAGACCCAGTACTTC. Its translation: CASSLMSGQQQETQYF.

This clone was seen only a few times. V is TRBV2 and J is TRBJ2-7, with D unclear. Per the germline V gene, CDR1 is SNHLY and CDR2 is FYNNEI. The length of the CDR3 is 12 residues. V lost 4 bases to trimming and J lost 4 bases, with 8 bases between them. The DNA of the CDR3 is TGTGCCAGCAGTGGAATAGAGTACGAGCAGTACTTC. It is translated as CASSGIEYEQYF.

This clone was counted a few times. This may come from a read error, since a much larger clone is one base off. V is TRBV29-1 and J is TRBJ1-2; 7 nucleotides line up with TRBD1. Germline-derived CDR1 and CDR2 are SQVTM and ANQGSEA. There are 15 residues in the CDR3. V was pared by 6 bases and J by 4 bases, with 14 bases of the junction left unmatched. The CDR3 here is CSVTRGSQGLYGYTF. The CDR3 DNA reads TGCAGCGTCACCAGGGGGAGTCAGGGGCTCTATGGCTACACCTTC.

Many counts were recorded for this clone. A much larger clone sits a single nucleotide away, making a read error possible. The V call is TRBV6-2 or TRBV6-3, the J call TRBJ1-4; D uncertain. V was shortened by 0 bases and J by 10 bases, with 9 bases between the two germline ends. The germline V gene has CDR1 MNHEY and CDR2 SVGEGT. The CDR3 length is 13 residues. CDR3 DNA sequence: TGTGCCAGCAGTTACTCAAGGACGAGAAAACTGTTTTTT. Translation gives CASSYSRTRKLFF.

This clone came up many times. CDR3 DNA sequence: TGCGCCAGCAGCGCAGGGACAAGGAGGGTATACGACACTGAAGCTTTCTTT. Translation: CASSAGTRRVYDTEAFF. This chain connects TRBV4-1 to TRBJ1-1, with D tentatively TRBD1 (6 bases). V lost 5 bases and J lost 3, with 22 bases in between. CDR3 length equals 17 residues. CDR1 is MGHRA and CDR2 is YSYEKL in the germline V gene.

This clone was counted many times. In DNA, the CDR3 is TGTGCCAGCAGTTTGCCAGGGGAATACTATGGCTACACCTTC. This sequence encodes CASSLPGEYYGYTF. This sequence joins TRBV27 and TRBJ1-2; the D gene is possibly TRBD1 (6 bases). The CDR3 contains 14 residues. With 3 bases removed from V and 3 bases from J, the gap between germline ends came to 11 bases. Germline CDR1 reads MNHEY; CDR2 reads SMNVEV (reference sequence).

This clone was counted only a few times. The chain carries TRBV28 and TRBJ2-7; 7 bases map to TRBD2. J was trimmed by 2 bases and V by 0 bases; bases with no gene match: 7. Germline V gene lookup returns CDR1 MDHEN and CDR2 SYDVKM. This CDR3 is 16 amino acids long. In DNA, the CDR3 is TGTGCCAGCAGTTTATGGGGGGGGTCGAAAACCTACGAGCAGTACTTC. Protein product: CASSLWGGSKTYEQYF.

The chain combines TRBV5-4 with TRBJ1-4, with no clear D. CDR1 is SGHNT, CDR2 YYREEE, per germline (reference sequence). The V end was cut by 4 bases, the J end by 5 bases, with 9 bases between. CDR3 length: 13 residues. CDR3: CASSSAVNEKLFF. DNA for the CDR3: TGTGCCAGCAGCAGTGCGGTCAATGAAAAACTGTTTTTT.

This clone was counted at least ten times. This rearrangement joins TRBV14 to TRBJ2-1; TRBD2 aligns across 9 bases. The CDR3 totals 16 residues. V lost 2 bases, J lost 5 bases, and 7 bases stayed unmatched. Germline loops: CDR1 SGHDN, CDR2 FVKESK. CDR3 residues: CASSQRLAGSHNEQFF. Written as DNA, the CDR3 is TGTGCCAGCAGCCAAAGGCTAGCGGGGTCACACAATGAGCAGTTCTTC. The entire variable domain, with the rest obtained from reference TRBV14 and TRBJ2-1, is as follows: EAGVTQFPSHSVIEKGQTVTLRCDPISGHDNLYWYRRVMGKEIKFLLHFVKESKQDESGMPNNRFLAERTGGTYSTLKVQPAELEDSGVYFCASSQRLAGSHNEQFFGPGTRLTVL.

This clone has ten or more counts. This chain joins TRBV28 and TRBJ1-2; D is unresolved. Germline assignment: CDR1 MDHEN and CDR2 SYDVKM. V lost 5 bases, J lost 8 bases, and 12 bases lay in between. The CDR3 is made up of 12 amino acids. The CDR3 loop is CASSLWLLGYTF. The CDR3 nucleotides are TGTGCCAGCAGTCTGTGGCTTCTGGGCTACACCTTC.

This clone was counted many times. The V gene is TRBV9, the J gene TRBJ2-3; 9 bases match TRBD2. This CDR3 has 16 residues. V trimming: 2 bases; J trimming: 0 bases; junction bases outside the gene matches: 4. CDR1 and CDR2 (germline): SGDLS, YYNGEE. The CDR3 nucleotides read TGTGCCAGCAGCGTCCTTAGCGGGAGAAGCACAGATACGCAGTATTTT. It translates to CASSVLSGRSTDTQYF.

This clone was found a few times. The chain couples TRBV6-1 to TRBJ2-7; the D gene could be TRBD1 or TRBD2 (5 bases each). The CDR3 is 14 amino acids. CDR1 and CDR2 from the germline V gene are MNHNS and SASEGT. The V and J ends lost 7 bases and 2 bases respectively, with 15 bases between them. The CDR3 loop reads CASMTPQGPYEQYF. For the CDR3, the DNA is TGTGCCAGCATGACACCCCAGGGACCCTACGAGCAGTACTTC.

The sample holds many counts of this clone. The V call is TRBV2, the J call TRBJ1-1, with D possibly being TRBD1 (6 bases). The CDR3 totals 14 residues. Germline V gives CDR1 SNHLY, CDR2 FYNNEI. Trimming pared 7 bases from V and 5 bases from J, leaving 17 bases between. The DNA of the CDR3 is TGTGCCAGCAAAGGGGGTGGGGGAGGAACTGAAGCTTTCTTT. This codes for CASKGGGGGTEAFF.

This clone ranks as medium-sized. The chain recombines TRBV4-1 with TRBJ1-5; TRBD1 is a possible D gene (5 bases). The CDR3 runs 17 residues. Germline-derived CDR1 and CDR2 are MGHRA and YSYEKL. V was cut by 2 bases and J by 3 bases, with 17 bases left in between. The chain's CDR3 is CASSQTPGPPFNQPQHF. In DNA form, the CDR3 reads TGCGCCAGCAGCCAAACACCGGGACCGCCTTTCAATCAGCCCCAGCATTTT.

This clone is classed as medium-sized (0.01 to 0.1%). The rearrangement uses TRBV6-1 and TRBJ2-7; D remains ambiguous. The germline CDR1 and CDR2 sequences are MNHNS and SASEGT. This CDR3 is 12 amino acids long. V was clipped by 6 bases and J by 4 bases, with 10 bases between them. The CDR3 sequence is CASSFWGYEQYF. CDR3 in DNA: TGTGCCAGCAGCTTTTGGGGATACGAGCAGTACTTC.

Details on this clone: The same CDR3 arises from other DNA sequences in this sample as well. The chain joins TRBV5-1 to TRBJ2-7; D may be TRBD1 or TRBD2 (5 bases each). Looked up from germline, CDR1 is SGHRS and CDR2 is YFSETQ. The CDR3 covers 15 residues. V lost 4 bases, J lost 5 bases, and 19 bases lay in between. DNA of the CDR3: TGCGCCAGCAGCCTGAGAACCACAGGAGGTGACGAGCAGTACTTC. It codes for CASSLRTTGGDEQYF.

V is TRBV19 and J is TRBJ2-2, with D possibly TRBD1 on 6 matching bases. Germline CDR1 and CDR2: LNHDA and SQIVND (reference sequence). Trimming shortened V by 6 bases and J by 6 bases, and 11 bases separated the two germline ends. The CDR3 consists of 13 residues. CDR3 amino acids: CASRAQGPGELFF. The DNA for the CDR3 is TGTGCCAGTAGAGCTCAGGGGCCCGGGGAGCTGTTTTTT.

This clone was detected a few times. This could be a read error, since a much larger clone is one nucleotide away. The chain recombines TRBV7-3 with TRBJ2-5, with a tentative D call TRBD2 (5 bases). The germline V gene encodes CDR1 SGHTA and CDR2 FQGTGA. The V end lost 3 bases, the J end lost 3 bases, and 8 bases lay between the germline ends. The CDR3 loop spans 13 amino acids. The CDR3 region is CASSFGLEETQYF. The DNA of the CDR3 is TGTGCCAGCAGCTTCGGACTGGAAGAGACCCAGTACTTC.

This chain joins TRBV28 and TRBJ1-6, with 7 bases aligning to TRBD1. The V segment lost 4 bases and the J segment 14 bases; nucleotides outside the gene matches: 11. The CDR3 contains 14 residues. The germline V gene encodes CDR1 MDHEN and CDR2 SYDVKM. CDR3 bases: TGTGCCAGCAGTTCCGGGACAGAGCCCCCGTCCCTCCACTTT. Protein product: CASSSGTEPPSLHF.

The V call is TRBV7-9, the J call TRBJ2-7; no clear D. This CDR3 contains 13 residues. Trimming took off 4 bases at V and 0 bases at J, with 7 bases between the two ends. The germline V gene encodes CDR1 SEHNR and CDR2 FQNEAQ (reference sequence). The DNA for the CDR3 is TGTGCCAGCAGCTCTAACCTCTCCTACGAGCAGTACTTC. Amino acids: CASSSNLSYEQYF.

This clone was picked up many times. The chain has TRBV7-9 and TRBJ1-5; a possible D gene is TRBD1 (5 bases). This CDR3 has 13 residues. V was cut by 3 bases and J by 5 bases, with 8 bases left in between. CDR1 and CDR2 (germline): SEHNR, FQNEAQ (reference sequence). CDR3 residues: CASSLGTDQPQHF. The CDR3 DNA is TGTGCCAGCAGCTTGGGGACTGATCAGCCCCAGCATTTT.

This chain uses TRBV7-6 with TRBJ2-7; D perhaps matches TRBD2 (6 bases). The CDR3 totals 14 residues. Trimming pared 5 bases from V and 6 bases from J, leaving 17 bases between. The germline CDR1 and CDR2 sequences are SGHVS and FNYEAQ. The CDR3 loop is CASSAILTGGEQYF. In DNA, the CDR3 is TGTGCCAGCAGCGCTATATTAACCGGGGGCGAGCAGTACTTC.

There are many counts of this clone. This chain uses TRBV27 with TRBJ2-7; D remains ambiguous. There are 13 residues in the CDR3. Germline V lookup: CDR1 MNHEY, CDR2 SMNVEV (reference sequence). Trimming removed 4 bases at V and 7 bases at J, with 14 bases between. CDR3 bases: TGTGCCAGCAGTTGGAGTCATGTACGGGAGCAGTACTTC. It yields the protein CASSWSHVREQYF.

In this sample, this clone is medium-sized (0.01 to 0.1%). The V gene is TRBV4-2, the J gene TRBJ1-4, with 8 bases aligning to TRBD1. Trimming took 0 bases from V and 7 from J; bases not matched to a gene: 10. CDR3 length: 17 residues. CDR1 is LGHNA and CDR2 is YNFKEQ in the germline V gene. The CDR3 is CASSQDWALDRGEKLFF. The CDR3, as DNA: TGTGCCAGCAGCCAAGATTGGGCTCTAGACAGGGGTGAAAAACTGTTTTTT.

This sequence joins TRBV19 and TRBJ1-1; D remains unclear. V was trimmed by 7 bases and J by 0 bases, leaving 15 bases between them. CDR1 is LNHDA, CDR2 SQIVND, per germline (reference sequence). There are 15 residues in the CDR3. The CDR3 sequence: CASTERKDMNTEAFF. The CDR3, as DNA: TGTGCCAGTACAGAGCGTAAAGACATGAACACTGAAGCTTTCTTT.